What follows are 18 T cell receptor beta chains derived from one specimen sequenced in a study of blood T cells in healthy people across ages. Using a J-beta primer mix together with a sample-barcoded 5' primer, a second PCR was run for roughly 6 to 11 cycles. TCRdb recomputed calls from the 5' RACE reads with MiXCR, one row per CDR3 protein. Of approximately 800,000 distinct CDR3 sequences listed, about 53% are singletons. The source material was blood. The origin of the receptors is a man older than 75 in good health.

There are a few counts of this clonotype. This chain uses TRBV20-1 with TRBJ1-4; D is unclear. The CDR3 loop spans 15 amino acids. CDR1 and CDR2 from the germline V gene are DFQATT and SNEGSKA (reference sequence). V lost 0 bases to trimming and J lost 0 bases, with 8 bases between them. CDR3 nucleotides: TGCAGTGCTAGAGATCTTGGGGCAACTAATGAAAAACTGTTTTTT. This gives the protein CSARDLGATNEKLFF.

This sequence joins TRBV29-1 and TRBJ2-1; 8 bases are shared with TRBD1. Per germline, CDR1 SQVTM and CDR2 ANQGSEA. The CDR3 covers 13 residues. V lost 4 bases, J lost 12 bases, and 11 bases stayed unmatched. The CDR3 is CSVAGTGEKRQFF. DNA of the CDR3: TGCAGCGTTGCCGGGACAGGTGAAAAGCGGCAGTTCTTC.

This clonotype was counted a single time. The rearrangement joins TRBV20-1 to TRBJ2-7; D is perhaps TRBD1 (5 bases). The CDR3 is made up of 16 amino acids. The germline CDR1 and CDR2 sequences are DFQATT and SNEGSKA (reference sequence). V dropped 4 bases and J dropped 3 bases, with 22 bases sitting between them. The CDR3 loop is CSATRVESLLGYEQYF. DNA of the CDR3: TGCAGTGCTACCAGGGTCGAGTCCCTGCTAGGCTACGAGCAGTACTTC.

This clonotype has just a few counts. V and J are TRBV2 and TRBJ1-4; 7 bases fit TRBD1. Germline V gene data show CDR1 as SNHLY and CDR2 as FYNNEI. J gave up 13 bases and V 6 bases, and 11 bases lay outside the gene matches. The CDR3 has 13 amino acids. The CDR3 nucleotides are TGTGCCAGCAGGCGGGACAGTCAAGGAGCACTGTTTTTT. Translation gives CASRRDSQGALFF.

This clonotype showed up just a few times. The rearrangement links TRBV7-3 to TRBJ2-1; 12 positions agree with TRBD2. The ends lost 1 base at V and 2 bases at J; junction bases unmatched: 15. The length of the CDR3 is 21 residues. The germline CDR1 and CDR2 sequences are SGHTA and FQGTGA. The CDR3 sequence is CASSLITPGLAGRGTYNEQFF. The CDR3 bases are TGTGCCAGCAGCTTAATAACCCCTGGACTAGCGGGAAGAGGGACCTACAATGAGCAGTTCTTC.

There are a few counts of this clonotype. The CDR3 here is CASNPGTGGGQPQHF. The CDR3 DNA follows: TGTGCCAGCAACCCCGGGACAGGGGGCGGTCAGCCCCAGCATTTT. The chain uses TRBV21-1 and TRBJ1-5; the table assigns TRBD1, which was not confirmed against the DNA. TRBV21-1 is a pseudogene. The CDR3 has 15 amino acids.

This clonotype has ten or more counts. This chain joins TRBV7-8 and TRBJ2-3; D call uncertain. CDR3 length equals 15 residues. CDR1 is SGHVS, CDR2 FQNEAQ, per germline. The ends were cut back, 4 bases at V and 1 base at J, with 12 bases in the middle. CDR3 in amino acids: CASSSRALRTDTQYF. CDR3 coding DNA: TGTGCCAGCAGCTCCCGGGCCCTCCGCACAGATACGCAGTATTTT.

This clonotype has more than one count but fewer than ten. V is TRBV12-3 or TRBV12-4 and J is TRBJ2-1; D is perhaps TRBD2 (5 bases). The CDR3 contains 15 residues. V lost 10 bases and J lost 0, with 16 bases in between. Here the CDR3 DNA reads TGTGCCACCTCGAGGGATGGTAGCTCCTACAATGAGCAGTTCTTC. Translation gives CATSRDGSSYNEQFF.

The CDR3 DNA is TGTGCCAGCAGCTATGGGGGACCGAACACAGATACGCAGTATTTT. Its protein product is CASSYGGPNTDTQYF. The chain joins TRBV7-9 to TRBJ2-3; perhaps D is TRBD1 or TRBD2 (5 bases each). There are 15 residues in the CDR3. V was clipped by 4 bases and J by 2 bases, with 13 bases between them. The germline CDR1 and CDR2 sequences are SEHNR and FQNEAQ (reference sequence).

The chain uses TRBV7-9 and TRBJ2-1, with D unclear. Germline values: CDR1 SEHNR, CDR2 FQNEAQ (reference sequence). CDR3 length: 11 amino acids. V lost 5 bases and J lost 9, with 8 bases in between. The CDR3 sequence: CASSRAGEQFF. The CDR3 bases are TGTGCCAGCAGCCGCGCTGGTGAGCAGTTCTTC. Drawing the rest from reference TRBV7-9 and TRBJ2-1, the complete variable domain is DTGVSQNPRHKITKRGQNVTFRCDPISEHNRLYWYRQTLGQGPEFLTYFQNEAQLEKSRLLSDRFSAERPKGSFSTLEIQRTEQGDSAMYLCASSRAGEQFFGPGTRLTVL.

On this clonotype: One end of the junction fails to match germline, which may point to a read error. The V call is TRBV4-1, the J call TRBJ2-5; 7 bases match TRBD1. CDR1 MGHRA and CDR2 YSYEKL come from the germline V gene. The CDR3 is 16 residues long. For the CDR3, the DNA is TGTGCCAGCAGCCAAGCCGAGGGGGCAGGCCAAGAGACCCAGTACTTC. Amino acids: CASSQAEGAGQETQYF.

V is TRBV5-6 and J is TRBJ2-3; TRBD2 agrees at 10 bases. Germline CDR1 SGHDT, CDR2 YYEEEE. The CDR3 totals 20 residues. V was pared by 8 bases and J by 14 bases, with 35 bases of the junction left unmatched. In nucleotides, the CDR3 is TGTGCCAGAGAACAACCGGGACTAGCGTCCGACAAGAAGGGACACAGATACGCGTATTTT. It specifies CAREQPGLASDKKGHRYAYF.

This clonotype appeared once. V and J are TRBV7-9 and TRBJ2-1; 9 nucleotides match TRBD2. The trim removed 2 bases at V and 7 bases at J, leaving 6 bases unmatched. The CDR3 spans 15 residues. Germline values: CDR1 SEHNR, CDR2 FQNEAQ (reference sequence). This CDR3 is CASSLTTSGFNEQFF. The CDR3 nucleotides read TGTGCCAGCAGCTTAACAACTAGCGGGTTTAATGAGCAGTTCTTC.

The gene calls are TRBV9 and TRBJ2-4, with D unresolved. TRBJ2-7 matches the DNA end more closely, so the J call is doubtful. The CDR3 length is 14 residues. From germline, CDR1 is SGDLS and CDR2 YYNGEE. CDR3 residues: CASSGHSNTYEQYF. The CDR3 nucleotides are TGTGCCAGCAGCGGACACAGCAACACCTACGAGCAGTACTTC.

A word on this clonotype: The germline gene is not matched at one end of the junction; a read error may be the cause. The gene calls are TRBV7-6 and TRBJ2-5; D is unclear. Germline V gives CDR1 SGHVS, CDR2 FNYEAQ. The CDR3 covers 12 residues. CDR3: CASSRPQETQYF. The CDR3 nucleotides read TGCGCCAGCAGCCGACCCCAAGAGACCCAGTACTTC.

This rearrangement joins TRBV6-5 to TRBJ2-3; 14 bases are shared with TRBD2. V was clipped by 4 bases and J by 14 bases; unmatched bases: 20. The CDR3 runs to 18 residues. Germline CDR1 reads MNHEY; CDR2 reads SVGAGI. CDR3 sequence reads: CASSSPTSGRASDRDAYF. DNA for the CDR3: TGTGCCAGCAGTTCCCCGACTAGCGGGAGGGCCTCGGACAGAGACGCGTATTTT.

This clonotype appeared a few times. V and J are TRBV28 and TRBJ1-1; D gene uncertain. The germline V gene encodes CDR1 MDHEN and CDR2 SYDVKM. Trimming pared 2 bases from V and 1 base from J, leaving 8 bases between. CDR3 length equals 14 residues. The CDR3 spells CASSLIHKNTEAFF. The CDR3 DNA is TGTGCCAGCAGTTTAATCCACAAGAACACTGAAGCTTTCTTT.

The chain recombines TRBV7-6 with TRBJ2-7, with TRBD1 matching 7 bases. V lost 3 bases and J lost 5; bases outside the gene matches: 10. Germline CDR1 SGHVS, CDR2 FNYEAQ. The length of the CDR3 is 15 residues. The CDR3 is CASSFGPLQGNEQYF. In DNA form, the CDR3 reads TGTGCCAGCAGCTTTGGCCCTCTACAGGGGAACGAGCAGTACTTC.